A selection of T cell receptor beta chains follows, all from one sample in a study of T cells after yellow fever vaccination. TCRdb recomputed calls from the 5' RACE reads with MiXCR, one row per CDR3 protein. There are about 74,000 distinct CDR3 sequences in the sample; roughly 6.9% occur only once, and roughly a third lies in the top ten. The specimen comprised CD8+ T cells sorted from PBMCs, sampled 5 days after the first yellow fever vaccination. All receptors come from a man between 18 and 29 years old who received the YFV17D yellow fever vaccine. CDR3s include the opening cysteine and the closing phenylalanine or tryptophan. The D gene is left open where the match is weak. Expanded clones get a size class; other rows say once, few or many, or leave the size out.

j_call d_call clone_size v_call cdr3_aa cdr3_nt
TRBJ1-6 - many TRBV12-3/TRBV12-4 CASSPGGGNSPLHF TGTGCCAGCAGCCCGGGGGGGGGCAACTCACCCCTCCACTTT
TRBJ2-5 - few TRBV7-3 CASSLTGGLRQETQYF TGTGCCAGCAGCTTAACGGGGGGGCTCCGTCAAGAGACCCAGTACTTC
TRBJ1-1 - - TRBV7-9 CASSARGVNTEAFF TGTGCCAGCAGCGCCCGAGGAGTGAACACTGAAGCTTTCTTT
TRBJ1-5 TRBD1 - TRBV4-1 CASSLGQGMGQPQHF TGCGCCAGCAGCCTCGGACAGGGTATGGGTCAGCCCCAGCATTTT
TRBJ1-6 - - TRBV5-6 CASSFAVWNSPLHF TGTGCCAGCAGCTTCGCGGTTTGGAATTCACCCCTCCACTTT
TRBJ2-2 - many TRBV12-3/TRBV12-4 CASSLILGELFF TGTGCCAGCAGTTTAATTCTCGGGGAGCTGTTTTTT
TRBJ2-5 TRBD2 - TRBV6-2/TRBV6-3 CASSLTLAGGLETQYF TGTGCCAGCAGCCTCACCCTAGCGGGGGGGTTGGAGACCCAGTACTTC
TRBJ2-1 - - TRBV29-1 CSVKGGPVGNEQFF TGCAGCGTTAAAGGGGGACCCGTGGGTAATGAGCAGTTCTTC
TRBJ2-1 TRBD2 few TRBV10-1 CASSVTGGSTYNEQFF TGCGCCAGCAGTGTCACCGGCGGGAGCACCTACAATGAGCAGTTCTTC
TRBJ2-2 TRBD1 few TRBV7-6 CASSLTGANTGELFF TGTGCCAGCAGCCTAACAGGGGCGAACACCGGGGAGCTGTTTTTT
TRBJ2-5 TRBD2 many TRBV6-5 CASSLLAGAIEETQYF TGTGCCAGCAGCCTTCTAGCGGGGGCTATCGAAGAGACCCAGTACTTC
TRBJ1-2 TRBD1 many TRBV7-8 CASKSLTGTDFFHSNYGYTF TGTGCCAGCAAGTCGTTAACCGGGACAGACTTCTTCCATTCTAACTATGGCTACACCTTC
TRBJ1-2 TRBD1 - TRBV9 CASSSDRGFYGYTF TGTGCCAGCAGCTCAGACAGGGGATTCTATGGCTACACCTTC
TRBJ2-1 - many TRBV7-9 CASSLELTGNEQFF TGTGCCAGCAGCTTAGAGCTAACAGGCAATGAGCAGTTCTTC
TRBJ1-1 - many TRBV12-3/TRBV12-4 CASSTALDEAFF TGTGCCAGCAGCACAGCTCTGGATGAAGCTTTCTTT
TRBJ2-7 - few TRBV27 CASSLLTGQGEQYF TGTGCCAGCAGTTTGTTGACAGGACAAGGCGAGCAGTACTTC
TRBJ2-1 TRBD1 many TRBV6-2/TRBV6-3 CASSYFGTEYNEQFF TGTGCCAGCAGTTACTTCGGGACAGAGTACAATGAGCAGTTCTTC
TRBJ2-7 TRBD1 - TRBV6-1 CASSLGQFYEQYF TGTGCCAGCAGCCTGGGACAGTTCTACGAGCAGTACTTC
TRBJ2-4 - few TRBV4-1 CASSPGTQLAKNIQYF TGCGCCAGCAGCCCCGGGACCCAACTAGCCAAAAACATTCAGTACTTC
TRBJ2-3 TRBD1 many TRBV6-5 CASSYPDRADTQYF TGTGCCAGCAGTTACCCGGACAGGGCGGATACGCAGTATTTT
TRBJ2-5 TRBD1 - TRBV19 CASSPRQGEKETQYF TGTGCCAGTAGTCCGAGACAGGGGGAGAAGGAGACCCAGTACTTC
TRBJ2-3 - many TRBV13 CASSNLQAPGDTQYF TGTGCCAGCAGCAATTTGCAGGCCCCTGGAGATACGCAGTATTTT
TRBJ1-2 - few TRBV13 CASSQFPGFSYGYTF TGTGCCAGCAGCCAATTTCCAGGTTTTAGCTATGGCTACACCTTC
TRBJ1-2 - - TRBV4-1 CASSQSGYYGYTF TGCGCCAGCAGCCAATCAGGTTACTATGGCTACACCTTC
TRBJ1-3 TRBD1 - TRBV5-1 CASSWDRGFSGNTIYF TGCGCCAGCAGCTGGGACAGGGGGTTTTCTGGAAACACCATATATTTT
TRBJ1-2 - - TRBV7-9 CASSLSYGYGYTF TGTGCCAGCAGCTTATCGTACGGGTACGGCTACACCTTC
TRBJ2-1 - - TRBV9 CASSEGGPRPRQFF TGTGCCAGCAGCGAGGGCGGCCCGCGACCAAGGCAGTTCTTC
TRBJ2-7 - many TRBV5-1 CASSQSDSPHYEQYF TGCGCCAGCAGCCAGTCGGATTCCCCCCACTACGAGCAGTACTTC
TRBJ2-2 - - TRBV9 CASSFRPPPGELFF TGTGCCAGCAGCTTCCGGCCCCCCCCCGGGGAGCTGTTTTTT
TRBJ2-3 - few TRBV7-9 CASSQITGTQLTDTQYF TGTGCCAGCAGTCAAATTACCGGGACACAACTTACAGATACGCAGTATTTT
TRBJ2-3 - few TRBV5-4 CASSLVEVSTDTQYF TGTGCCAGCAGCTTGGTCGAAGTCTCCACAGATACGCAGTATTTT
TRBJ2-3 TRBD2 many TRBV6-2/TRBV6-3 CASTKLADTDTQYF TGTGCCAGCACCAAACTAGCGGACACAGATACGCAGTATTTT
TRBJ1-5 - many TRBV6-1 CASSKAGHDLNQPQHF TGTGCCAGCAGTAAAGCCGGACATGACCTTAATCAGCCCCAGCATTTT
TRBJ2-1 - many TRBV4-1 CASSHRLRNEQFF TGCGCCAGCAGCCATAGACTTAGGAACGAGCAGTTCTTC
TRBJ2-2 - - TRBV5-4 CASSQPSPGELFF TGTGCCAGCAGCCAGCCCAGCCCTGGGGAGCTGTTTTTT
TRBJ1-1 TRBD1 many TRBV12-3/TRBV12-4 CASSRGPSTEAFF TGTGCCAGCAGTAGGGGGCCGAGCACTGAAGCTTTCTTT
TRBJ2-2 - - TRBV9 CASSPRGQNTGELFF TGTGCCAGCAGCCCCCGCGGGCAGAACACCGGGGAGCTGTTTTTT
TRBJ2-6 - few TRBV7-3 CASSLTAGSGANVLTF TGTGCCAGCAGCTTAACGGCGGGTTCTGGGGCCAACGTCCTGACTTTC
TRBJ2-1 - many TRBV7-9 CASSPRLVEQFF TGTGCCAGCAGCCCCCGCTTAGTCGAGCAGTTCTTC
TRBJ2-3 TRBD1 many TRBV7-9 CASSLTGTGATDTQYF TGTGCCAGCAGCTTGACTGGGACAGGGGCCACAGATACGCAGTATTTT
TRBJ1-1 - many TRBV4-1 CASSQGGDEAFF TGCGCCAGCAGCCAAGGAGGGGATGAAGCTTTCTTT
TRBJ2-2 - few TRBV27 CASSWVQGGELFF TGTGCCAGCAGTTGGGTTCAGGGCGGGGAGCTGTTTTTT
TRBJ2-1 TRBD2 few TRBV4-3 CASSQGPGTSGDSYNEQFF TGCGCCAGCAGCCAAGGTCCCGGGACTAGCGGGGACTCCTACAATGAGCAGTTCTTC
TRBJ1-2 - few TRBV6-2/TRBV6-3 CASSYSQRKTF TGTGCCAGCAGTTACTCTCAGCGAAAAACCTTC
TRBJ2-1 - few TRBV12-3/TRBV12-4 CASSFPQDGRNEQFF TGTGCCAGCAGTTTTCCCCAGGACGGTCGCAATGAGCAGTTCTTC